A selection of T cell receptor beta chains follows, all from one sample in a study of glioma-infiltrating T cells after dendritic cell vaccination. Clones were read by immunoSEQ multiplex PCR, and TCRdb kept only the in-frame ones, dropping some. The sample lists approximately 82,000 clones, about 90% occurring once. The sample in question was blood, obtained before dendritic cell vaccination. Receptors were obtained from a human donor with glioblastoma. Each CDR3 is given with its conserved first and last residue. A D gene is named only where the DNA matches it firmly. Some rows have no size entry. The others give once, few or many, or a class for an expanded clone.

abundance: NA
j_gene: TRBJ2-7
d_gene: NA
v_gene: TRBV19
CDR3aa: CASRGQGNWYEQYF
CDR3nt: TGTGCCAGCAGAGGACAAGGGAATTGGTACGAGCAGTACTTC

abundance: NA
j_gene: TRBJ2-5
d_gene: TRBD1
v_gene: TRBV5-4
CDR3aa: CASTRTGEEETQYF
CDR3nt: TGTGCCAGCACTAGGACAGGGGAGGAAGAGACCCAGTACTTC

abundance: NA
j_gene: TRBJ1-1
d_gene: TRBD1
v_gene: TRBV2
CDR3aa: CASNADRVSTEAFF
CDR3nt: TGTGCCAGCAATGCGGACAGGGTATCGACTGAAGCTTTCTTT

abundance: once
j_gene: TRBJ2-2
d_gene: TRBD2
v_gene: TRBV18
CDR3aa: CASSPSGSPTGELFF
CDR3nt: TGTGCCAGCTCACCTAGCGGGAGTCCCACCGGGGAGCTGTTTTTT

abundance: NA
j_gene: TRBJ2-1
d_gene: NA
v_gene: TRBV5-1
CDR3aa: CASSLALASANEQFF
CDR3nt: TGCGCCAGCAGCTTGGCCCTAGCGTCGGCCAATGAGCAGTTCTTC

abundance: NA
j_gene: TRBJ2-2
d_gene: NA
v_gene: TRBV5-1
CDR3aa: CASSLEQYTGELFF
CDR3nt: TGCGCCAGCAGCTTGGAACAGTACACCGGGGAGCTGTTTTTT

abundance: NA
j_gene: TRBJ2-2
d_gene: TRBD2
v_gene: TRBV2
CDR3aa: CASKLAGVNTGELFF
CDR3nt: TGTGCCAGCAAACTAGCGGGGGTGAACACCGGGGAGCTGTTTTTT

abundance: once
j_gene: TRBJ1-5
d_gene: NA
v_gene: TRBV7-2
CDR3aa: CASSLVFDQPQHF
CDR3nt: TGTGCCAGCAGCTTAGTTTTCGATCAGCCCCAGCATTTT

abundance: NA
j_gene: TRBJ2-3
d_gene: NA
v_gene: TRBV4-2
CDR3aa: CASSQGVALTDTQYF
CDR3nt: TGTGCCAGCAGCCAAGGTGTAGCGCTCACAGATACGCAGTATTTT

abundance: NA
j_gene: TRBJ2-1
d_gene: TRBD2
v_gene: TRBV30
CDR3aa: CAWSVSSGFNEQFF
CDR3nt: TGTGCCTGGAGTGTATCTAGCGGCTTCAATGAGCAGTTCTTC

abundance: once
j_gene: TRBJ2-5
d_gene: TRBD2
v_gene: TRBV6-5
CDR3aa: CASSSGLVMEETQYF
CDR3nt: TGTGCCAGCAGTTCGGGACTAGTGATGGAGGAGACCCAGTACTTC

abundance: NA
j_gene: TRBJ2-7
d_gene: TRBD1
v_gene: TRBV30
CDR3aa: CAWSTGTGAYEQYF
CDR3nt: TGTGCCTGGAGTACCGGGACAGGGGCCTACGAGCAGTACTTC

abundance: NA
j_gene: TRBJ1-2
d_gene: TRBD1
v_gene: TRBV18
CDR3aa: CASSPGQGYGYTF
CDR3nt: TGTGCCAGCTCCCCGGGACAGGGCTATGGCTACACCTTC

abundance: NA
j_gene: TRBJ2-7
d_gene: TRBD1
v_gene: TRBV27
CDR3aa: CASSASGTGTYEQYF
CDR3nt: TGTGCCAGCAGTGCATCCGGGACAGGAACCTACGAGCAGTACTTC

abundance: NA
j_gene: TRBJ1-2
d_gene: TRBD1
v_gene: TRBV28
CDR3aa: CASLPGQGYYGYTF
CDR3nt: TGTGCCAGTCTCCCGGGACAGGGATACTATGGCTACACCTTC

abundance: NA
j_gene: TRBJ2-3
d_gene: TRBD2
v_gene: TRBV5-1
CDR3aa: CASSLEAGTDTQYF
CDR3nt: TGCGCCAGCAGCTTGGAAGCGGGAACAGATACGCAGTATTTT

abundance: NA
j_gene: TRBJ1-1
d_gene: TRBD1
v_gene: TRBV2
CDR3aa: CATGTGQNTEAFF
CDR3nt: TGTGCCACGGGGACAGGGCAGAACACTGAAGCTTTCTTT

abundance: NA
j_gene: TRBJ1-4
d_gene: TRBD1
v_gene: TRBV5-1
CDR3aa: CASSRDRYATNEKLFF
CDR3nt: TGCGCCAGCAGCCGGGACAGGTATGCAACTAATGAAAAACTGTTTTTT

abundance: NA
j_gene: TRBJ1-2
d_gene: NA
v_gene: TRBV19
CDR3aa: CASSLQGFNYGYTF
CDR3nt: TGTGCCAGTAGTCTACAGGGTTTCAACTATGGCTACACCTTC

abundance: NA
j_gene: TRBJ2-1
d_gene: NA
v_gene: TRBV5-1
CDR3aa: CASSAPMLGGNWNEQFF
CDR3nt: TGCGCCAGCAGTGCCCCAATGTTAGGCGGGAATTGGAATGAGCAGTTCTTC

abundance: NA
j_gene: TRBJ1-2
d_gene: NA
v_gene: TRBV23-1
CDR3aa: CASSQSTASGISFNYGYTF
CDR3nt: TGCGCCAGCAGTCAATCTACGGCGTCGGGGATCTCGTTTAACTATGGCTACACCTTC

abundance: NA
j_gene: TRBJ2-7
d_gene: NA
v_gene: TRBV6-5
CDR3aa: CATLNRASYEQYF
CDR3nt: TGTGCCACCCTAAACAGGGCTTCCTACGAGCAGTACTTC

abundance: NA
j_gene: TRBJ1-5
d_gene: TRBD1
v_gene: TRBV5-4
CDR3aa: CASSPGTGDQPQHF
CDR3nt: TGTGCCAGCAGCCCTGGCACAGGGGATCAGCCCCAGCATTTT

abundance: NA
j_gene: TRBJ2-5
d_gene: TRBD1
v_gene: TRBV11-1
CDR3aa: CASSRDRGSQETQYF
CDR3nt: TGTGCCAGCTCCCGAGACAGGGGGTCTCAAGAGACCCAGTACTTC

abundance: NA
j_gene: TRBJ1-5
d_gene: TRBD1
v_gene: TRBV2
CDR3aa: CASSLDREGNQPQHF
CDR3nt: TGTGCCAGCAGTCTGGACAGGGAGGGCAATCAGCCCCAGCATTTT

abundance: NA
j_gene: TRBJ2-2
d_gene: NA
v_gene: TRBV5-1
CDR3aa: CASSLGASPAGELFF
CDR3nt: TGCGCCAGCAGCTTGGGTGCTAGCCCCGCCGGGGAGCTGTTTTTT

abundance: few
j_gene: TRBJ2-3
d_gene: TRBD2
v_gene: TRBV5-4
CDR3aa: CASSPEAGGVTDTQYF
CDR3nt: TGTGCCAGCAGCCCGGAGGCGGGAGGGGTCACAGATACGCAGTATTTT

abundance: NA
j_gene: TRBJ1-5
d_gene: NA
v_gene: TRBV4-1
CDR3aa: CASSQGGKERQPQHF
CDR3nt: TGCGCCAGCAGCCAAGGAGGGAAGGAACGGCAGCCCCAGCATTTT

abundance: NA
j_gene: TRBJ2-1
d_gene: TRBD2
v_gene: TRBV5-1
CDR3aa: CASSLAGGSSYNEQFF
CDR3nt: TGCGCCAGCAGCTTAGCGGGGGGAAGCTCCTACAATGAGCAGTTCTTC

abundance: NA
j_gene: TRBJ2-3
d_gene: NA
v_gene: TRBV5-1
CDR3aa: CASSLVVMRWADTQYF
CDR3nt: TGCGCCAGCAGCTTGGTAGTGATGAGGTGGGCAGATACGCAGTATTTT

abundance: few
j_gene: TRBJ2-2
d_gene: TRBD1
v_gene: TRBV7-3
CDR3aa: CASSSRTGRERNTGELFF
CDR3nt: TGTGCCAGCAGCTCTCGGACAGGAAGAGAAAGGAACACCGGGGAGCTGTTTTTT

abundance: once
j_gene: TRBJ1-1
d_gene: NA
v_gene: TRBV11-3
CDR3aa: CASSTRGRNTEAFF
CDR3nt: TGTGCCAGCAGCACCAGGGGAAGGAACACTGAAGCTTTCTTT

abundance: NA
j_gene: TRBJ2-7
d_gene: NA
v_gene: TRBV10-2
CDR3aa: CASCRGPSYEQYF
CDR3nt: TGCGCCAGCTGCAGGGGACCCTCCTACGAGCAGTACTTC

abundance: NA
j_gene: TRBJ2-1
d_gene: NA
v_gene: TRBV5-1
CDR3aa: CASSPEQLRNEQFF
CDR3nt: TGCGCCAGCAGCCCGGAACAGTTAAGGAATGAGCAGTTCTTC

abundance: NA
j_gene: TRBJ2-3
d_gene: TRBD1
v_gene: TRBV5-1
CDR3aa: CASQPGTGGTDTQYF
CDR3nt: TGCGCCAGCCAGCCGGGGACAGGGGGCACAGATACGCAGTATTTT

abundance: NA
j_gene: TRBJ2-3
d_gene: TRBD1
v_gene: TRBV30
CDR3aa: CAQQGASHTDTQYF
CDR3nt: TGTGCACAACAGGGGGCCTCGCACACAGATACGCAGTATTTT

abundance: NA
j_gene: TRBJ2-7
d_gene: TRBD2
v_gene: TRBV27
CDR3aa: CASSLFGGSYEQYF
CDR3nt: TGTGCCAGCAGTTTGTTCGGCGGGAGCTACGAGCAGTACTTC

abundance: NA
j_gene: TRBJ2-3
d_gene: NA
v_gene: TRBV5-1
CDR3aa: CASSGLATDTQYF
CDR3nt: TGCGCCAGCAGCGGTTTGGCAACAGATACGCAGTATTTT

abundance: NA
j_gene: TRBJ1-4
d_gene: TRBD1
v_gene: TRBV5-1
CDR3aa: CASSLVPRTGGLNEKLFF
CDR3nt: TGCGCCAGCAGCTTGGTCCCTCGGACAGGGGGCCTTAATGAAAAACTGTTTTTT

abundance: NA
j_gene: TRBJ2-7
d_gene: NA
v_gene: TRBV5-4
CDR3aa: CASSLGGKSSYEQYF
CDR3nt: TGTGCCAGCAGCTTGGGCGGGAAGAGCTCCTACGAGCAGTACTTC

abundance: NA
j_gene: TRBJ2-7
d_gene: TRBD1
v_gene: TRBV7-8
CDR3aa: CASSLDRGHVYEQYF
CDR3nt: TGTGCCAGCAGCTTAGATAGGGGGCATGTTTACGAGCAGTACTTC

abundance: NA
j_gene: TRBJ1-5
d_gene: TRBD1
v_gene: TRBV19
CDR3aa: CASLGQGSNQPQHF
CDR3nt: TGTGCCAGTTTGGGACAGGGGAGCAATCAGCCCCAGCATTTT

abundance: NA
j_gene: TRBJ2-3
d_gene: TRBD2
v_gene: TRBV2
CDR3aa: CASSPTSGSGRWGLGFTDTQYF
CDR3nt: TGTGCCAGCAGTCCCACCTCAGGGAGCGGGAGATGGGGACTGGGGTTCACAGATACGCAGTATTTT

abundance: NA
j_gene: TRBJ2-3
d_gene: NA
v_gene: TRBV9
CDR3aa: CASSVGTTRGTDTQYF
CDR3nt: TGTGCCAGCAGCGTAGGGACTACCCGAGGCACAGATACGCAGTATTTT

abundance: NA
j_gene: TRBJ1-2
d_gene: NA
v_gene: TRBV6-1
CDR3aa: CASSVEVRVEGYTF
CDR3nt: TGTGCCAGCAGTGTAGAGGTCAGGGTGGAAGGCTACACCTTC